This section outlines one TCR beta chain sequence together with its context. The sample comes from a study of blood T cell repertoires in COVID-19. On the study more broadly: From T cells, B-cell-depleted T cells, or PBMCs came the material, which was cDNA or gDNA.

Only in-frame clones appear in the TCRdb table, and some are missing; sequencing was by immunoSEQ multiplex PCR. This sample carries hundreds of thousands of clones, around 87% of them seen once, and the ten largest clones take about 6%. Germline-derived CDR1 and CDR2 are SGHRS and YFSETQ. The length of the CDR3 is 15 residues. V was pared by 4 bases and J by 5 bases, with 7 bases of the junction left unmatched. Sequencing was done on a sample of peripheral blood. The sequence derives from a woman in her 50s with COVID-19, enrolled during active disease. The rearrangement links TRBV5-1 to TRBJ2-2; 8 bases are shared with TRBD1. The CDR3 region has the DNA TGCGCCAGCAGCCAAGACAGGGGCGGAACCGGGGAGCTGTTTTTT. Its translation: CASSQDRGGTGELFF.